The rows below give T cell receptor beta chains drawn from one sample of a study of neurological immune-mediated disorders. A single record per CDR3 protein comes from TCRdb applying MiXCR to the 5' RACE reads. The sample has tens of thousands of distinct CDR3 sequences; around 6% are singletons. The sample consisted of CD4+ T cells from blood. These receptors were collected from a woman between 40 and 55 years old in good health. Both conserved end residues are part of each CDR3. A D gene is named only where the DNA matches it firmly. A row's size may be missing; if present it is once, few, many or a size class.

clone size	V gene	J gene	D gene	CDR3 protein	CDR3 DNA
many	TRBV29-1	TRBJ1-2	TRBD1	CSVAGTGDDGYTF	TGCAGCGTTGCCGGGACAGGGGATGACGGCTACACCTTC
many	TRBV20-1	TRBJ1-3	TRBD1	CSVSRGRGGNTIYF	TGCAGTGTTTCAAGGGGGCGAGGAGGAAACACCATATATTTT
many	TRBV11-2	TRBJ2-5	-	CASSLEWGETQYF	TGTGCCAGCAGCTTAGAATGGGGAGAGACCCAGTACTTC
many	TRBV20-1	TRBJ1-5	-	CSASKTTRNQPQHF	TGCAGTGCTAGCAAGACTACCCGCAATCAGCCCCAGCATTTT
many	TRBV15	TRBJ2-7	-	CATSRDRGTYEQYF	TGTGCCACCAGCAGAGACAGGGGCACGTACGAGCAGTACTTC
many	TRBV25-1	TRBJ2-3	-	CASSESGVDRSTDTQYF	TGTGCCAGCAGTGAATCGGGCGTCGACAGAAGCACAGATACGCAGTATTTT
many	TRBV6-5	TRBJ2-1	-	CASHRGDNEQFF	TGTGCCAGTCATCGCGGTGACAATGAGCAGTTCTTC
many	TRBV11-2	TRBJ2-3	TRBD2	CASSLVGREAPDTQYF	TGTGCCAGCAGCTTAGTAGGGCGGGAGGCCCCAGATACGCAGTATTTT
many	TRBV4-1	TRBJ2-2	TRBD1	CASSQDRNRGNTGELFF	TGCGCCAGCAGCCAAGATAGGAACAGGGGTAACACCGGGGAGCTGTTTTTT
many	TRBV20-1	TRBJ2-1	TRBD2	CSARVRTSGRSYNEQFF	TGCAGTGCTAGAGTCCGCACTAGCGGGAGATCCTACAATGAGCAGTTCTTC
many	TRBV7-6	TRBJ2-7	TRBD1	CASSLEPGGPYEQYF	TGTGCCAGCAGCTTAGAACCAGGGGGCCCCTACGAGCAGTACTTC
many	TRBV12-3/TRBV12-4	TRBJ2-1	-	CASSLRQVNNEQFF	TGTGCCAGCAGTTTGAGGCAGGTGAACAATGAGCAGTTCTTC
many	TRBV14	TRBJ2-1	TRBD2	CASSQVLAGTNEQFF	TGTGCCAGCAGCCAAGTACTAGCGGGAACCAATGAGCAGTTCTTC
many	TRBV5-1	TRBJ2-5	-	CASSLARGRLAEETQYF	TGCGCCAGCAGCTTGGCCAGAGGCCGGCTAGCAGAAGAGACCCAGTACTTC
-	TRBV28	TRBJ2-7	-	CASSFLGADWDEQYF	TGTGCCAGCAGTTTTCTGGGAGCTGATTGGGACGAGCAGTACTTC
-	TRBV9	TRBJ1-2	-	CASSFYICSAIRTDSPGYTF	-
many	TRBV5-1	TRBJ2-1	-	CASSLDGSSYNEQFF	TGCGCCAGCAGCTTGGACGGGAGCTCCTACAATGAGCAGTTCTTC